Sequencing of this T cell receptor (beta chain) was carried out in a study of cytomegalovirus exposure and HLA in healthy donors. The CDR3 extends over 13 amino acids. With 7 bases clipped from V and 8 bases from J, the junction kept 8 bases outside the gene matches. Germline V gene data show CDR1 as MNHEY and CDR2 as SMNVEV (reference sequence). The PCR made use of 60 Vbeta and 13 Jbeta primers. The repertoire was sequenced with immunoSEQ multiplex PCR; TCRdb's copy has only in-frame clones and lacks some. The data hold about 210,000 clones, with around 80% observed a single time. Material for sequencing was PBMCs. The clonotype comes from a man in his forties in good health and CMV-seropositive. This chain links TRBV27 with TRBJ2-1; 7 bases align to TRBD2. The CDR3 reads CASMQRGCDEQFF. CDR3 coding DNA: TGTGCCAGCATGCAGCGGGGCTGCGATGAGCAGTTCTTC.